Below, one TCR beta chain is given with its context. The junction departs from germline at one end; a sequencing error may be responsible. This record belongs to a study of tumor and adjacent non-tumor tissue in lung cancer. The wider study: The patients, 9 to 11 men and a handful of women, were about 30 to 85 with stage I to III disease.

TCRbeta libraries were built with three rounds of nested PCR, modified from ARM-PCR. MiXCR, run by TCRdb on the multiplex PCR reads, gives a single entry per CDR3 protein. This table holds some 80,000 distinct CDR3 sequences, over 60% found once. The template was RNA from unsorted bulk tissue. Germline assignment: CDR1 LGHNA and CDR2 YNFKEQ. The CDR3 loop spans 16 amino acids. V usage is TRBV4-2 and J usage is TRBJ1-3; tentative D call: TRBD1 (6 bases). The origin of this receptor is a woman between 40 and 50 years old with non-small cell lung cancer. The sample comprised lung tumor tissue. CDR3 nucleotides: TGTGCCAGCTGCCAAGATATGGGGGGCTCTGGAAAAACCATATATTTT. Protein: CASCQDMGGSGKTIYF.